A single sample is the source of the 21 T cell receptor beta chains below, sequenced in a study of shared clonotypes between healthy human individuals. Only in-frame clones appear in the TCRdb table, and some are missing; sequencing was by immunoSEQ multiplex PCR. Among about 2.3 million clones listed, 85% to 95% were seen once. The sample taken for sequencing was naive CD4+ T cells from PBMCs. Stated subset: CD45RA+ positively selected. The receptor set was obtained from a man younger than 30 in good health. Some clones in this sample may be carry-over from other donors' samples.

The gene calls are TRBV7-9 and TRBJ1-3; the match to TRBD1 covers 7 bases. Germline CDR1 reads SEHNR; CDR2 reads FQNEAQ (reference sequence). V dropped 3 bases and J dropped 0; count of bases not matched to a gene: 8. The CDR3 sequence is 17 residues long. The CDR3 spells CASSLGDSHPSGNTIYF. The CDR3 nucleotides are TGTGCCAGCAGCTTGGGGGACAGTCACCCCTCTGGAAACACCATATATTTT.

This clone was recorded once. V gene TRBV5-1 combines with J gene TRBJ2-7; 9 bases are shared with TRBD1. The germline CDR1 and CDR2 sequences are SGHRS and YFSETQ. The CDR3 consists of 14 residues. Unmatched junction bases numbered 2, after V lost 3 bases and J lost 1 base. The CDR3 DNA reads TGCGCCAGCAGCTGGGACAGGGTGTCCTACGAGCAGTACTTC. Translating it yields CASSWDRVSYEQYF.

This chain links TRBV15 with TRBJ1-1; a possible D gene is TRBD1 (6 bases). V was shortened by 8 bases and J by 5 bases, with 18 bases between the two germline ends. This CDR3 is built from 14 residues. Looked up from germline, CDR1 is LNHNV and CDR2 is YYDKDF (reference sequence). The CDR3 protein is CATRWGGSGTEAFF. In DNA form, the CDR3 reads TGTGCCACCCGGTGGGGGGGCTCGGGTACTGAAGCTTTCTTT.

This clone showed up just once. Mismatch with germline at one junction end may stem from a read error. V usage is TRBV5-8 and J usage is TRBJ2-1; 7 nucleotides match TRBD1. The CDR3 contains 14 residues. From germline, CDR1 is SGHTS and CDR2 YDEGEE. CDR3 nucleotides: TGTGCCAGTAGCTTGCAGGGGGCCTACAATGAGCAGTTCTTC. Translating it yields CASSLQGAYNEQFF.

The gene calls are TRBV20-1 and TRBJ1-2; D unclear. With 4 bases removed from V and 8 bases from J, the gap between germline ends came to 8 bases. CDR1 and CDR2 from the germline V gene are DFQATT and SNEGSKA (reference sequence). The length of the CDR3 is 10 residues. The CDR3 spells CSAKGNGYTF. In nucleotides, the CDR3 is TGCAGTGCTAAGGGAAACGGCTACACCTTC.

The chain is built from TRBV28 and TRBJ2-7; 12 bases map to TRBD2. CDR3 length equals 16 residues. Germline values: CDR1 MDHEN, CDR2 SYDVKM. V lost 6 bases, J lost 3 bases, and 9 bases stayed unmatched. The CDR3 DNA reads as TGTGCCAGCAGCTACCACGGGACTAGCGGGCTCTACGAGCAGTACTTC. Protein sequence: CASSYHGTSGLYEQYF. Together with reference TRBV28 and TRBJ2-7, the CDR3 gives the full variable domain: DVKVTQSSRYLVKRTGEKVFLECVQDMDHENMFWYRQDPGLGLRLIYFSYDVKMKEKGDIPEGYSVSREKKERFSLILESASTNQTSMYLCASSYHGTSGLYEQYFGPGTRLTVT.

This chain joins TRBV28 and TRBJ1-5, with a possible D match to TRBD1 (6 bases). The CDR3 runs to 16 residues. CDR1 is MDHEN and CDR2 is SYDVKM in the germline V gene. V gave up 4 bases and J gave up 4 bases, with 17 bases separating them. The CDR3 sequence: CASSWRQGTWNQPQHF. In DNA form, the CDR3 reads TGTGCCAGCAGTTGGCGGCAGGGGACATGGAATCAGCCCCAGCATTTT.

The V and J genes are TRBV5-1 and TRBJ2-7, with 7 nucleotides matching TRBD1. Germline V gene sequence: CDR1 SGHRS, CDR2 YFSETQ. The trim removed 4 bases at V and 2 bases at J, leaving 9 bases unmatched. CDR3 length: 15 residues. The CDR3 region is CASSPFPGTAYEQYF. CDR3 coding DNA: TGCGCCAGCAGCCCATTCCCCGGGACAGCCTACGAGCAGTACTTC.

The CDR3 bases are TGCGCCAGCAGCCAACAGCTAGCGGGAGGTAATGTTGAGCAGTTCTTC. Translated: CASSQQLAGGNVEQFF. The chain has TRBV4-3 and TRBJ2-1, with 11 bases fitting TRBD2. The CDR3 covers 16 residues. CDR1 and CDR2 (germline): LGHNA, YSLEER. J gave up 9 bases and V 2 bases, and 9 bases lay outside the gene matches.

J is TRBJ2-5 and V is TRBV7-2; the match to TRBD2 covers 8 bases. The CDR3 is 14 amino acids. V lost 5 bases and J lost 7; bases outside the gene matches: 9. Germline CDR1 SGHTA, CDR2 FQGNSA. In DNA form, the CDR3 reads TGTGCCAGCAGCCGGACCTTTCGGGAGGGGACCCAGTACTTC. Translation: CASSRTFREGTQYF.

The V gene is TRBV5-1, the J gene TRBJ2-7, with 7 bases matching TRBD2. V was clipped by 0 bases and J by 1 base; unmatched bases: 7. Germline CDR1 SGHRS, CDR2 YFSETQ. CDR3 length equals 16 residues. The CDR3 nucleotides are TGCGCCAGCAGCTTGGGGACTAGTATCGGTTCCTACGAGCAGTACTTC. It codes for CASSLGTSIGSYEQYF.

The chain joins TRBV5-1 to TRBJ1-1; 10 bases agree with TRBD1. CDR1 SGHRS and CDR2 YFSETQ come from the germline V gene. The CDR3 has 18 residues. Trimming took 1 base from V and 5 from J; bases not matched to a gene: 14. DNA of the CDR3: TGCGCCAGCAGCTTGCCCCGGGACAGGGGTCAATTCAGGACTGAAGCTTTCTTT. It translates to CASSLPRDRGQFRTEAFF.

This clone was counted a few times. This chain links TRBV27 with TRBJ1-1, with 8 bases fitting TRBD1. The CDR3 totals 14 residues. V was pared by 4 bases and J by 0 bases, with 1 base of the junction left unmatched. The V gene's germline CDR1 is MNHEY and CDR2 SMNVEV (reference sequence). The CDR3 nucleotides read TGTGCCAGCAGTTACAGGGGGATGAACACTGAAGCTTTCTTT. Residues: CASSYRGMNTEAFF.

This chain joins TRBV30 and TRBJ2-1; no definite D call. The V gene's germline CDR1 is GTSNPN and CDR2 SVGIG (reference sequence). V lost 0 bases and J lost 5, with 8 bases in between. The CDR3 covers 13 residues. CDR3 nucleotide sequence: TGTGCCTGGAGTGTAACCAGAGACAATGAGCAGTTCTTC. It is translated as CAWSVTRDNEQFF.

This clone was seen just once. Distinct nucleotide sequences in the sample also encode this CDR3. The chain carries TRBV30 and TRBJ1-3, with no clear D. There are 13 residues in the CDR3. The V end lost 3 bases, the J end lost 0 bases, and 6 bases lay between the germline ends. Per germline, CDR1 GTSNPN and CDR2 SVGIG (reference sequence). CDR3 nucleotides: TGTGCCTGGAGCCTCAGCTCTGGAAACACCATATATTTT. Translation gives CAWSLSSGNTIYF.

This chain connects TRBV5-1 to TRBJ2-4; 10 positions match TRBD1. CDR3 length equals 15 residues. CDR1 is SGHRS, CDR2 YFSETQ, per germline. V lost 0 bases, J lost 7 bases, and 4 bases stayed unmatched. The CDR3 DNA reads as TGCGCCAGCAGCTTGGAGACAGGGGGCCTGAACATTCAGTACTTC. Protein: CASSLETGGLNIQYF.

CDR3 coding DNA: TGTGCTAGTGGACGAGTCTACAATGAGCAGTTCTTC. As protein: CASGRVYNEQFF. The chain carries TRBV12-5 and TRBJ2-1; D not resolved. The CDR3 totals 12 residues. V was clipped by 6 bases and J by 3 bases, with 6 bases between them. The germline gives CDR1 LGHNT, CDR2 FRNRAP.

This chain uses TRBV5-4 with TRBJ1-2, with 9 bases identical to TRBD1. Germline CDR1 is SGHNT and CDR2 is YYREEE (reference sequence). V shed 0 bases and J 5 bases; nucleotides not matched to a gene: 8. The length of the CDR3 is 16 residues. The CDR3 nucleotides read TGTGCCAGCAGCTTGGATCTTTGGGACAGGGAATATGGCTACACCTTC. It encodes CASSLDLWDREYGYTF.

This clone was seen once. This sequence joins TRBV2 and TRBJ2-7, with no clear D. V lost 6 bases to trimming and J lost 3 bases, with 9 bases between them. Per germline, CDR1 SNHLY and CDR2 FYNNEI. The length of the CDR3 is 12 residues. CDR3 protein: CASRRTDYEQYF. The CDR3 coding sequence is TGTGCCAGCAGGCGGACGGACTACGAGCAGTACTTC.

The chain has TRBV7-2 and TRBJ2-1; unclear D gene. This CDR3 comprises 12 residues. Germline V CDR1 and CDR2: SGHTA, FQGNSA. Trimming left V 5 bases short and J 8 bases short, with 10 bases between. Here the CDR3 reads CASSRSRDEQFF. The CDR3 DNA sequence: TGTGCCAGCAGCCGGAGCCGGGATGAGCAGTTCTTC.

The chain carries TRBV5-1 and TRBJ2-2, with D perhaps matching TRBD2 (6 bases). V gave up 0 bases and J gave up 6 bases, with 12 bases separating them. The CDR3 is 15 residues long. CDR1 SGHRS and CDR2 YFSETQ come from the germline V gene. The DNA for the CDR3 is TGCGCCAGCAGCTTGGGTCGTGGAGGGTCCGGGGAGCTGTTTTTT. Its protein is CASSLGRGGSGELFF.